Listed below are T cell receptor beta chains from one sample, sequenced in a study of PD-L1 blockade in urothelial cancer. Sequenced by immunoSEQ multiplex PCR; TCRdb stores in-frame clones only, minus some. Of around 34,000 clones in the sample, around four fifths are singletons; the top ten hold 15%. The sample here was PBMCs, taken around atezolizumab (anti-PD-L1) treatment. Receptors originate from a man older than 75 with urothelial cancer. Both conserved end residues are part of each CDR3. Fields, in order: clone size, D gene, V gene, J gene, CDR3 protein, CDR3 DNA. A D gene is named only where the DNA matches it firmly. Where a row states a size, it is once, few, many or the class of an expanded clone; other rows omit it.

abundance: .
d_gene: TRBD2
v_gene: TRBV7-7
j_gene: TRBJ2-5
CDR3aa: CASSQGLAGPKETQYF
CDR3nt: TGTGCCAGCAGTCAGGGACTAGCGGGACCGAAAGAGACCCAGTACTTC

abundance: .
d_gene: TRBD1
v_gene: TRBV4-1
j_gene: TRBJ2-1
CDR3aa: CASSPGQGRPGEQFF
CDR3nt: TGCGCCAGCAGCCCAGGACAGGGTCGCCCCGGTGAGCAGTTCTTC

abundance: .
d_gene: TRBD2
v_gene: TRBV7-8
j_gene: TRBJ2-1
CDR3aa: CASSLQLAGLLNNEQFF
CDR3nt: TGTGCCAGCAGCTTGCAACTAGCGGGTCTACTTAACAATGAGCAGTTCTTC

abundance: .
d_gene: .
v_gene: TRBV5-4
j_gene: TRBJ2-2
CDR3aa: CASSPSGALHTGELFF
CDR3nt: TGTGCCAGCAGCCCCTCAGGGGCCCTTCACACCGGGGAGCTGTTTTTT

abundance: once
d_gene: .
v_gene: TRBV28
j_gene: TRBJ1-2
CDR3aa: CASTSLDRPNYGYTF
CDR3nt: TGTGCCAGCACCTCCCTCGACAGGCCCAACTATGGCTACACCTTC

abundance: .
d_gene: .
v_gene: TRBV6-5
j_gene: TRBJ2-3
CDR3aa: CASSQRDNTDTQYF
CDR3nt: TGTGCCAGCAGTCAGCGGGACAACACAGATACGCAGTATTTT

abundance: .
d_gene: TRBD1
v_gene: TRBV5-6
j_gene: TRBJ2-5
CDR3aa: CASSLGTGGEETQYF
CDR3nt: TGTGCCAGCAGCTTGGGGACAGGGGGGGAAGAGACCCAGTACTTC

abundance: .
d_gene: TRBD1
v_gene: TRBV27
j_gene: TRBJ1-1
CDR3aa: CASSFSPGGVGGLEAFF
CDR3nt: TGTGCCAGCAGTTTCTCCCCAGGGGGCGTAGGGGGGCTTGAAGCTTTCTTT

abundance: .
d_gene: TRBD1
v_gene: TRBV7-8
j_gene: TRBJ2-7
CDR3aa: CACAGTGSYEQYF
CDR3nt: TGTGCCTGCGCCGGGACAGGCTCCTACGAGCAGTACTTC

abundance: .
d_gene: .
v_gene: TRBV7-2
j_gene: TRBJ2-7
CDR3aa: CASSSASRKSYEQYF
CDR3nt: TGTGCCAGCAGCTCCGCTAGCCGTAAATCCTACGAGCAGTACTTC

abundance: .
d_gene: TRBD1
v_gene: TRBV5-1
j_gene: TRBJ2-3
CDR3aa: CASSYRQGYADTQYF
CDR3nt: TGCGCCAGCAGCTACCGACAGGGGTACGCAGATACGCAGTATTTT

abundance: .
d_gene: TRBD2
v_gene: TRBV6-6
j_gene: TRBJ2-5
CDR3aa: CASSYVTSGKETQYF
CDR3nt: TGTGCCAGCAGTTACGTGACTAGCGGGAAAGAGACCCAGTACTTC

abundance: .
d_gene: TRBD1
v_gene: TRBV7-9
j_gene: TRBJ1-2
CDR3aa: CASSTRTGGGDGYTF
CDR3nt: TGTGCCAGCAGCACCCGTACAGGGGGCGGGGATGGCTACACCTTC

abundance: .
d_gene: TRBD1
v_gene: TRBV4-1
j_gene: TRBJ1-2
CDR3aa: CASSQEDEDRGRRPYGYTF
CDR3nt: TGCGCCAGCAGCCAAGAGGATGAAGACAGGGGGCGACGACCCTATGGCTACACCTTC

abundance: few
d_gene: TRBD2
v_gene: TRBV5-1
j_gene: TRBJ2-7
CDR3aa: CASSYGGGPSFEQYF
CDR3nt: TGCGCCAGCAGCTACGGGGGAGGGCCTTCATTCGAGCAGTACTTC

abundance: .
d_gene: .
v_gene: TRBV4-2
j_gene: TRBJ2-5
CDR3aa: CASSQDLARGQETQYF
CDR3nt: TGTGCCAGCAGCCAAGATTTGGCGCGGGGCCAAGAGACCCAGTACTTC

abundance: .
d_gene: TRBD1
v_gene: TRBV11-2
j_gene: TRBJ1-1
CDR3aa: CASSLWGQAGDTEAFF
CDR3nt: TGTGCCAGCAGCTTATGGGGACAGGCGGGGGACACTGAAGCTTTCTTT

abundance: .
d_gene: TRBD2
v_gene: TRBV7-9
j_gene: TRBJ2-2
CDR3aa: CASSLDGGRNTGELFF
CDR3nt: TGTGCCAGCAGCTTAGATGGCGGGAGGAACACCGGGGAGCTGTTTTTT

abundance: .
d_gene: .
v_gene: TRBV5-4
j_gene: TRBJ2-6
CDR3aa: CASSFISGANVLTF
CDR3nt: TGTGCCAGCAGCTTTATCTCTGGGGCCAACGTCCTGACTTTC

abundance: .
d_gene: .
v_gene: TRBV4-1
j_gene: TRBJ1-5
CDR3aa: CASSQDLGGSINQPQHF
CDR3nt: TGCGCCAGCAGCCAGGATTTAGGGGGTTCGATCAATCAGCCCCAGCATTTT

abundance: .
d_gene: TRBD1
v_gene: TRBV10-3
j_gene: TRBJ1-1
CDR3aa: CAISEPQTGKGNTEAFF
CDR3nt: TGTGCCATCAGTGAGCCACAGACAGGGAAGGGGAACACTGAAGCTTTCTTT

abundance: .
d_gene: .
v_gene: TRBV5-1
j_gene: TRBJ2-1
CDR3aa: CASSSAGRTYNEQFF
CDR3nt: TGCGCCAGCAGCTCTGCGGGACGGACCTACAATGAGCAGTTCTTC

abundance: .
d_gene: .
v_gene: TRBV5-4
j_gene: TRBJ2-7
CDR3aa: CASSLETVVGGGEQYF
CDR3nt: TGTGCCAGCAGCTTGGAAACGGTTGTGGGAGGCGGTGAGCAGTACTTC